The 10 T cell receptor beta chains in this list originate from one sample, sequenced in a study of blood T cell repertoires in COVID-19. The data were produced by immunoSEQ multiplex PCR, yet TCRdb's version contains in-frame clones alone and is incomplete. The sample records some 100,000 clones, approximately 86% being singletons. What was sequenced was peripheral blood. These receptors all come from a human donor in a cohort sampled during active COVID-19.

V usage is TRBV5-5 and J usage is TRBJ2-6; 11 nucleotides line up with TRBD1. The CDR3 totals 19 residues. V trimming: 3 bases; J trimming: 2 bases; junction bases outside the gene matches: 10. Germline values: CDR1 SGHKS, CDR2 YYEKEE (reference sequence). The CDR3 here is CASSSDRGQSLPGANVLTF. In nucleotides, the CDR3 is TGTGCCAGCAGCTCGGACAGGGGGCAATCCTTGCCTGGGGCCAACGTCCTGACTTTC.

The chain joins TRBV7-9 to TRBJ1-6; the D is unclear. Deletions cut 6 bases from V and 7 bases from J, with 16 bases between. Germline V gene data show CDR1 as SEHNR and CDR2 as FQNEAQ (reference sequence). The CDR3 covers 15 residues. The CDR3 sequence: CASSLHDRANSPLHF. CDR3 in DNA: TGTGCCAGCAGTCTCCACGACCGAGCGAATTCACCCCTCCACTTT.

V gene TRBV11-2 combines with J gene TRBJ1-4; D call uncertain. V was trimmed by 2 bases and J by 0 bases, leaving 13 bases between them. Germline CDR1 is SGHAT and CDR2 is FQNNGV. The CDR3 loop spans 17 amino acids. Here the CDR3 DNA reads TGTGCCAGCAGCTTATTTGGGTCGGGATCAACTAATGAAAAACTGTTTTTT. As protein: CASSLFGSGSTNEKLFF.

The gene calls are TRBV6-4 and TRBJ2-2; 8 positions match TRBD2. V lost 2 bases, J lost 5 bases, and 4 bases stayed unmatched. This CDR3 spans 15 amino acids. CDR1 and CDR2 from the germline V gene are MRHNA and SNTAGT. The CDR3 sequence is CASSDRGGLTGELFF. CDR3 in DNA: TGTGCCAGCAGTGACCGGGGGGGCCTTACCGGGGAGCTGTTTTTT.

This sequence joins TRBV18 and TRBJ1-1; maybe TRBD1 (5 bases). The germline CDR1 and CDR2 sequences are KGHSH and LQKENI. Trimming took off 8 bases at V and 0 bases at J, with 13 bases between the two ends. CDR3 size: 14 residues. The CDR3 reads CASVPQGLNTEAFF. The CDR3 DNA reads TGTGCCAGCGTCCCCCAGGGATTGAACACTGAAGCTTTCTTT. Full variable domain (rest looked up from reference TRBV18 and TRBJ1-1): NAGVMQNPRHLVRRRGQEARLRCSPMKGHSHVYWYRQLPEEGLKFMVYLQKENIIDESGMPKERFSAEFPKEGPSILRIQQVVRGDSAAYFCASVPQGLNTEAFFGQGTRLTVV.

The CDR3 region is CASSYRAGVVGYTF. The CDR3 DNA reads as TGTGCCAGCAGTTACAGGGCAGGGGTAGTCGGCTACACCTTC. The chain couples TRBV6-2 or TRBV6-3 to TRBJ1-2; a weak D match, TRBD1 (6 bases). The V gene lost 2 bases and the J gene lost 8 bases, with 15 bases spanning the gap. CDR3 size: 14 residues. The germline V gene encodes CDR1 MNHEY and CDR2 SVGEGT.

This clone was seen only once. This chain links TRBV18 with TRBJ2-3; possibly TRBD1 for D (6 bases). The length of the CDR3 is 13 residues. CDR1 is KGHSH, CDR2 LQKENI, per germline. Trimming took off 3 bases at V and 6 bases at J, with 10 bases between the two ends. The CDR3 is CASSPGGRDTQYF. The DNA for the CDR3 is TGTGCCAGCTCACCTGGGGGCCGGGATACGCAGTATTTT.

The CDR3 loop is CASSSIVGSGPYNEQFF. The DNA for the CDR3 is TGTGCCAGCTCATCGATTGTCGGTAGCGGGCCGTACAATGAGCAGTTCTTC. The chain is built from TRBV18 and TRBJ2-1; 7 nucleotides line up with TRBD2. CDR3 length equals 17 residues. Germline lookup yields CDR1 KGHSH and CDR2 LQKENI. V dropped 5 bases and J dropped 4; count of bases not matched to a gene: 14.

The genes are TRBV5-4 and TRBJ2-7; D is perhaps TRBD1 (6 bases). Looked up from germline, CDR1 is SGHNT and CDR2 is YYREEE (reference sequence). The V end lost 4 bases, the J end lost 1 base, and 12 bases lay between the germline ends. The CDR3 contains 14 residues. CDR3: CASSTRGRSYEQYF. The CDR3 region has the DNA TGTGCCAGCAGCACCAGGGGAAGGTCCTACGAGCAGTACTTC. Filled out from reference TRBV5-4 and TRBJ2-7, the complete variable domain reads ETGVTQSPTHLIKTRGQQVTLRCSSQSGHNTVSWYQQALGQGPQFIFQYYREEENGRGNFPPRFSGLQFPNYSSELNVNALELDDSALYLCASSTRGRSYEQYFGPGTRLTVT.

V usage is TRBV5-1 and J usage is TRBJ2-1, with a weak D call TRBD2 (5 bases). Germline-derived CDR1 and CDR2 are SGHRS and YFSETQ. V was clipped by 4 bases and J by 6 bases, with 14 bases between them. There are 14 residues in the CDR3. The CDR3 sequence is CASSQQDRGNEQFF. In DNA form, the CDR3 reads TGCGCCAGCAGCCAGCAAGACCGGGGCAATGAGCAGTTCTTC.